Described below is a single T cell receptor beta chain sequence and its context. Its target is unknown. The CDR3 spans 15 residues. The V end was cut by 5 bases, the J end by 6 bases, with 17 bases between. The V gene's germline CDR1 is MDHEN and CDR2 SYDVKM. These data come from a study of shared clonotypes between healthy human individuals. Study-wide points: Among the subsets, naive ones generally showed larger estimated richness than memory ones.

Under the authors' procedure: Junction-only immunoSEQ data arrived without quality scores, meaning filtering differed. Sequenced by immunoSEQ multiplex PCR; TCRdb stores in-frame clones only, minus some. That table is the source of V, J and clone size, and D and trimming were worked out from the DNA. The profile shows over a million clones, roughly 75% of them singletons. This rearrangement joins TRBV28 to TRBJ2-4, with D tentatively TRBD1 or TRBD2 (5 bases each). The origin of this receptor is a man younger than 30 in good health. Sequenced: memory CD4+ T cells sorted from blood. Subset meaning: CD45RA-negative fraction. The CDR3 reads CASSQSLGTVNIQYF. In DNA, the CDR3 is TGTGCCAGCAGTCAATCCCTTGGGACGGTAAACATTCAGTACTTC.